What follows is one TCR beta chain and its context. Its antigen target is currently unknown. One base away there is no much larger clone; base qualities are not given. The CDR3 has 13 amino acids, counting the end cysteine and phenylalanine. Just CDR3 DNA is preserved here, 39 bases in frame from base 1. The germline V gene provides CDR1 MDHEN and CDR2 SYDVKM. Between the V and J ends, shortened by 8 bases and 1 base respectively, the junction contains 9 bases. The data originate from a study of human T cells and chemical hapten exposure (dated by TCRdb to the early 2020s). Turning to the overall study: The libraries were sequenced as a pool, and the TCR yield per sample differed mostly because of small variations in library volumes within the pool. From each blood RNA sample, both TCR alpha and TCR beta chains were sequenced. The study tracked peripheral blood TCR repertoire changes in vivo during primary and secondary sensitization to the hapten diphenylcyclopropenone (DPC) in alopecia patients. The full study reports these points: DPC sensitization did not change how many TCRs were above 1 in 1000 frequency, and no evidence was found of alterations in global repertoire structure. Repeated subsampling changed both the strength of the expansion versus patch-test correlation and the threshold at which that correlation became significant.

Receptor libraries were prepared by 5' RACE. The sequencing machine was an Illumina MiSeq. Library preparation attached unique molecular identifiers to individual cDNA molecules for quantitative, reproducible TCR counting. On the authors' methods: A median of roughly 99,000 TCRs per sample was observed, with a range of about 23,224 to 700,000. V, J and CDR3 annotation of the TCR reads was carried out using the Decombinator software suite. To make PS versus PT1 abundance plots, every sample was subsampled to the same number of TCRs (28,000). Expanded TCRs were defined as absent before sensitization and observed at least eight times at the 2-week time point. TCRdb trimmed public reads at Q25 via fastp, called clones via MiXCR and kept in-frame beta chains. When rows share a CDR3 protein, they turn into one entry using the most common DNA and genes. Clone size and V and J calls follow TCRdb, not the original study. A total of about 110,000 distinct CDR3 sequences appear in this sample, roughly a fifth of them only once. 2.8% of the sample goes to the ten largest clones.

Unfractionated whole blood was collected in Tempus Blood RNA tubes, and total RNA was extracted from that blood. A handful of healthy volunteers were used as TCR sequencing controls and were bled at day 0, 2 weeks and 6 weeks. The chain is assembled from TRBV28 and TRBJ1-5; TRBD1 is a weak D gene call, 5 bases matching. This clonotype originated in a human donor in good health. DNA sequence: TGTGCCAGCCGGAGGGACAGCAATCAGCCCCAGCATTTT. Its translation reads: CASRRDSNQPQHF.